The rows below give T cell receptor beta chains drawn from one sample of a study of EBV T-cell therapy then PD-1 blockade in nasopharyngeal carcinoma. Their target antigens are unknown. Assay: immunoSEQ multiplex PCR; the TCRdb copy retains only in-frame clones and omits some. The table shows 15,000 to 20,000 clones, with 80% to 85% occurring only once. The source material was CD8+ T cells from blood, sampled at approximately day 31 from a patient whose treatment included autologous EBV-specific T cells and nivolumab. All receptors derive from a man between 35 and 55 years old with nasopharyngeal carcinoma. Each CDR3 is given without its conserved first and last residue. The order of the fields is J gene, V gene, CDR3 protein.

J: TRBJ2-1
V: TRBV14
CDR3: ASSQYLGQGVYNEQF

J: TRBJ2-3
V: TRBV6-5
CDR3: ASSKTSGGPDTQY

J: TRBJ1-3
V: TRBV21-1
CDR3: ASRVGQSGNTIY

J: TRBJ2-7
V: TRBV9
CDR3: ASSVGGATYEQY

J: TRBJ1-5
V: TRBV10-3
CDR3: AISGAEGPYSNQPQH

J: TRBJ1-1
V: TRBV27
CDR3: ASRTGGTEAF

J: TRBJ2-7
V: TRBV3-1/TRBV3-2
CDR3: ASSPGQPYEQY

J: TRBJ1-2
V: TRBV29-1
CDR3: SVDRGRGYT

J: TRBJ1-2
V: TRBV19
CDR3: ASTLTGEGYGYT

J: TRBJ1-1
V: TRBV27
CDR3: ASSLSPGTGNTEAF

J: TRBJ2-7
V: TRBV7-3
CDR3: ASSITGAYEQY

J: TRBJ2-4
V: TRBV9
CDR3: ASSPPGDIQY

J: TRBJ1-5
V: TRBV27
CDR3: ASSKVNQPQH

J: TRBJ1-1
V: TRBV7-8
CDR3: ASSSRGTNTEAF

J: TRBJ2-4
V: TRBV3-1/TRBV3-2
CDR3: ASNERGATKNIQY

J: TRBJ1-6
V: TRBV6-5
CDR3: ASRTREFPLH

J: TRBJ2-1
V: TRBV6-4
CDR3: ASSEDRVQEQF

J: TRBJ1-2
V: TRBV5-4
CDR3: ASSTGQGGTSYT

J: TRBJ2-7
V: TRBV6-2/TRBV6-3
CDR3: ASSVLDGSYEQY

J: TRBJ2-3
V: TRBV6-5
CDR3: ASSYTATDTQY

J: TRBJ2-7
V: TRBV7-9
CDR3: ASSPGQGEQY

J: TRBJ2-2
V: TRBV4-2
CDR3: ASSQGVWRGGSEGELF

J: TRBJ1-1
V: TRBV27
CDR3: ASSPLGGARTEAF

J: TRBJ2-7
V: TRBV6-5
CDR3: ASSYSRSGPYEQY

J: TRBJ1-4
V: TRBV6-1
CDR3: ASSELGGGLKSTNEKLF

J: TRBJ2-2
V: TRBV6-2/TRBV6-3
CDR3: ASSPGTLNTGELF

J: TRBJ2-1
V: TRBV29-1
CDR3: SVEPRQGRKQF

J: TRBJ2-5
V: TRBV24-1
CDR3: ATSDSPGQGQETQY

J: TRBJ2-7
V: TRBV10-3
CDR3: AISADDAVSSYEQY

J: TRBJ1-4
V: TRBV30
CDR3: AWSVRATNEKLF

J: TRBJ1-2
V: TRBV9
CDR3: ASRAQGAVHGYT

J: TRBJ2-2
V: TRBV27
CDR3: ASSLMHPNTGELF

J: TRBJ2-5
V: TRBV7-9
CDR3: ASSPSSGPRQETQY

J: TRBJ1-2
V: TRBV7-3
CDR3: ASSATGGYGYT

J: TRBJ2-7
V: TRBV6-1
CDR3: ASSEGRTYEQY

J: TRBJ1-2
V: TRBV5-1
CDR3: ASSLGQGGIYGYT

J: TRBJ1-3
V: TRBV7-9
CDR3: ASRLIRDNSGNTIY

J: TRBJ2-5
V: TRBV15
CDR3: ATSTEGGETQY

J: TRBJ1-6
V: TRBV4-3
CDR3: ASSQERAGDSPLH

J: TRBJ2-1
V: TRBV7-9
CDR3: ASSFEVAANEQF

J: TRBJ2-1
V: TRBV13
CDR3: ASTSGGYGYIEQF

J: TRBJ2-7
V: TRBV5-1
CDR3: ARSLGGGGYEQY

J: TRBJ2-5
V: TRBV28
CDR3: ASSLIQGAGETQY

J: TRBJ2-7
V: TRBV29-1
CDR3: SVVRGPDYEQY

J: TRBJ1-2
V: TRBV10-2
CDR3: ASRPGTAYGYT

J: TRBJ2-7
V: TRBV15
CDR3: ATSKTRTRSYEQY

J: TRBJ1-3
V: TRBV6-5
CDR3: ASRFSGTRNTIY

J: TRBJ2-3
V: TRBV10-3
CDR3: AISGDGPTDTQY

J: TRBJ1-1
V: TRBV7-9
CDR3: ASSPPAGGNTEAF

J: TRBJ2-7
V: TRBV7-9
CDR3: ASSLGGGGALFEQY